The 21 T cell receptor beta chains listed next were all sequenced from one sample in a study of cytomegalovirus exposure and HLA in healthy donors. The PCR had 60 Vbeta and 13 Jbeta primers. Clones were sequenced by immunoSEQ multiplex PCR, and TCRdb holds only the in-frame ones, with some missing. In the table there are around 68,000 clones, around 75% of which are singletons. The sample taken for sequencing was PBMCs. These receptors were taken from a young woman in good health and CMV-seropositive.

The V and J genes are TRBV15 and TRBJ1-2; possibly TRBD1 for D (6 bases). V shed 0 bases and J shed 4 bases, with 9 bases lying between them. The CDR3 runs 14 residues. Germline values: CDR1 LNHNV, CDR2 YYDKDF (reference sequence). DNA for the CDR3: TGTGCCACCAGCAGAGATGCCAGGGGCTATGGCTACACCTTC. It specifies CATSRDARGYGYTF.

This clone was seen a few times. The rearrangement links TRBV6-1 to TRBJ1-1, with 7 bases lining up with TRBD1. The length of the CDR3 is 14 residues. Germline CDR1 and CDR2: MNHNS and SASEGT. Trimming took 4 bases from V and 5 from J; bases not matched to a gene: 7. The DNA for the CDR3 is TGTGCCAGCAGTGTCCAGGGGGTTGGTACTGAAGCTTTCTTT. Protein sequence: CASSVQGVGTEAFF.

The chain has TRBV28 and TRBJ2-1; D uncertain. Per the germline V gene, CDR1 is MDHEN and CDR2 is SYDVKM. The CDR3 extends over 13 amino acids. V lost 5 bases to trimming and J lost 2 bases, with 7 bases between them. CDR3 sequence: CASSPMPYNEQFF. DNA for the CDR3: TGTGCCAGCAGTCCTATGCCCTACAATGAGCAGTTCTTC.

The V and J genes are TRBV6-1 and TRBJ2-2, with 9 bases that match TRBD1. V lost 4 bases to trimming and J lost 5 bases; unmatched junction nucleotides: 5. This CDR3 region has 15 residues. Germline-derived CDR1 and CDR2 are MNHNS and SASEGT. CDR3 coding DNA: TGTGCCAGCAGTGGACAGGGGGGCATAACCGGGGAGCTGTTTTTT. It encodes CASSGQGGITGELFF.

CDR3 residues: CASSEVSGGSPPRTDTQYF. CDR3 sequence (DNA): TGTGCCAGCAGTGAGGTCTCTGGGGGCTCGCCGCCCCGCACAGATACGCAGTATTTT. This chain connects TRBV6-1 to TRBJ2-3, with D tentatively TRBD1 (6 bases). CDR3 length: 19 residues. The V end was cut by 3 bases, the J end by 1 base, with 23 bases between. Germline CDR1 reads MNHNS; CDR2 reads SASEGT.

This chain joins TRBV11-2 and TRBJ2-7; 9 nucleotides align to TRBD2. Germline V gene lookup returns CDR1 SGHAT and CDR2 FQNNGV. The CDR3 is 14 amino acids. Trimming took 7 bases from V and 0 from J; bases not matched to a gene: 4. Written as DNA, the CDR3 is TGTGCCAGCAAGCTAGCGGGGAGCTCCTACGAGCAGTACTTC. As protein: CASKLAGSSYEQYF.

The chain employs TRBV2 and TRBJ1-4, with 7 bases that match TRBD1. Per germline, CDR1 SNHLY and CDR2 FYNNEI. Trimming removed 1 base from V and 6 bases from J; junction bases left unmatched: 5. The length of the CDR3 is 15 residues. As DNA, the CDR3 is TGTGCCAGCAGTGAAGTCCGAGGGGGCTATGAAAAACTGTTTTTT. Translation: CASSEVRGGYEKLFF. Drawing the rest from reference TRBV2 and TRBJ1-4, the complete variable domain is EPEVTQTPSHQVTQMGQEVILRCVPISNHLYFYWYRQILGQKVEFLVSFYNNEISEKSEIFDDQFSVERPDGSNFTLKIRSTKLEDSAMYFCASSEVRGGYEKLFFGSGTQLSVL.

The chain uses TRBV15 and TRBJ2-1, with TRBD2 matching over 13 bases. The J segment lost 5 bases and the V segment lost 2 bases, leaving 6 bases of the junction unmatched. Germline values: CDR1 LNHNV, CDR2 YYDKDF (reference sequence). This CDR3 contains 17 residues. CDR3 DNA: TGTGCCACCAGCAGAACCCTGGGGACTAGCGGGAACAATGAGCAGTTCTTC. It yields the protein CATSRTLGTSGNNEQFF. Based on the CDR3 plus reference TRBV15 and TRBJ2-1, the full variable domain is DAMVIQNPRYQVTQFGKPVTLSCSQTLNHNVMYWYQQKSSQAPKLLFHYYDKDFNNEADTPDNFQSRRPNTSFCFLDIRSPGLGDTAMYLCATSRTLGTSGNNEQFFGPGTRLTVL.

CDR3 sequence reads: CASSLVTSGRATDTQYF. In DNA form, the CDR3 reads TGTGCCAGCAGCTTAGTGACTAGCGGGAGGGCCACAGATACGCAGTATTTT. This rearrangement joins TRBV7-2 to TRBJ2-3, with 14 bases matching TRBD2. This CDR3 has 17 residues. Trimming removed 1 base from V and 2 bases from J; junction bases left unmatched: 2. Germline CDR1 reads SGHTA; CDR2 reads FQGNSA.

This clone was detected once. V gene TRBV11-2 combines with J gene TRBJ1-3; no firm D call. The CDR3 runs to 15 residues. The V gene's germline CDR1 is SGHAT and CDR2 FQNNGV. The V end was cut by 2 bases, the J end by 3 bases, with 11 bases between. DNA of the CDR3: TGTGCCAGCAGCTTACGACCTGGACTTGGAAACACCATATATTTT. This sequence encodes CASSLRPGLGNTIYF.

The chain couples TRBV12-5 to TRBJ1-1; 9 nucleotides agree with TRBD1. The CDR3 covers 13 residues. Losses at the gene ends were 6 bases for V and 6 bases for J; bases not matched to a gene: 5. Germline assignment: CDR1 LGHNT and CDR2 FRNRAP. CDR3 nucleotide sequence: TGTGCTAGTGGCACAGGGGGCTGGGCTGAAGCTTTCTTT. It encodes CASGTGGWAEAFF. Based on the CDR3 plus reference TRBV12-5 and TRBJ1-1, the full variable domain is DARVTQTPRHKVTEMGQEVTMRCQPILGHNTVFWYRQTMMQGLELLAYFRNRAPLDDSGMPKDRFSAEMPDATLATLKIQPSEPRDSAVYFCASGTGGWAEAFFGQGTRLTVV.

The chain's CDR3 is CASSPGLGLAGAGEQFF. CDR3 bases: TGTGCCAGCAGTCCTGGCCTGGGACTAGCGGGAGCGGGTGAGCAGTTCTTC. The V gene is TRBV11-3, the J gene TRBJ2-1, with 14 bases fitting TRBD2. Trimming cost V 6 bases and J 9 bases; bases outside gene matches: 13. The CDR3 is 17 amino acids. The germline CDR1 and CDR2 sequences are SGHNT and YENEEA. Filled out from reference TRBV11-3 and TRBJ2-1, the complete variable domain reads EAGVVQSPRYKIIEKKQPVAFWCNPISGHNTLYWYLQNLGQGPELLIRYENEEAVDDSQLPKDRFSAERLKGVDSTLKIQPAELGDSAVYLCASSPGLGLAGAGEQFFGPGTRLTVL.

The chain uses TRBV30 and TRBJ2-3; D is ambiguous. CDR1 GTSNPN and CDR2 SVGIG come from the germline V gene (reference sequence). The CDR3 contains 12 residues. V shed 3 bases and J shed 7 bases, with 11 bases lying between them. CDR3 loop: CAWSASQNTQYF. The CDR3 nucleotides are TGTGCCTGGAGCGCGTCCCAAAATACGCAGTATTTT.

In its sample, this clone was seen a few times. The genes are TRBV2 and TRBJ1-1, with D possibly matching TRBD1 (5 bases). The CDR3 loop spans 14 amino acids. Trimming removed 3 bases from V and 4 bases from J, with 12 bases in between. Germline CDR1 and CDR2: SNHLY and FYNNEI. The CDR3 DNA reads as TGTGCCAGCAGTGAGAACGGGGGGGGCACTGAAGCTTTCTTT. Residues: CASSENGGGTEAFF. The whole variable domain, remainder taken from reference TRBV2 and TRBJ1-1, is EPEVTQTPSHQVTQMGQEVILRCVPISNHLYFYWYRQILGQKVEFLVSFYNNEISEKSEIFDDQFSVERPDGSNFTLKIRSTKLEDSAMYFCASSENGGGTEAFFGQGTRLTVV.

The V call is TRBV25-1, the J call TRBJ2-1, with 8 positions matching TRBD2. This CDR3 is built from 16 residues. V lost 4 bases and J lost 6; bases outside the gene matches: 11. CDR1 is MGHDK, CDR2 SYGVNS, per germline. As DNA, the CDR3 is TGTGCCAGCAGTGGCGATGGGGCGACTAGCGTCAATGAGCAGTTCTTC. It translates to CASSGDGATSVNEQFF.

CDR3 loop: CASSRTSGKDTQYF. CDR3 DNA: TGTGCCAGCAGCCGAACTAGCGGGAAGGATACGCAGTATTTT. This rearrangement joins TRBV11-2 to TRBJ2-3; 10 bases align to TRBD2. Germline CDR1 reads SGHAT; CDR2 reads FQNNGV. V lost 5 bases, J lost 6 bases, and 5 bases stayed unmatched. The length of the CDR3 is 14 residues.

This chain uses TRBV27 with TRBJ2-3, with 10 bases aligning to TRBD2. The CDR3 length is 15 residues. The germline CDR1 and CDR2 sequences are MNHEY and SMNVEV (reference sequence). Trimming removed 2 bases from V and 2 bases from J; junction bases left unmatched: 1. DNA of the CDR3: TGTGCCAGCAGTTTAGGACTAGCGGTCACAGATACGCAGTATTTT. It codes for CASSLGLAVTDTQYF.

The rearrangement joins TRBV2 to TRBJ1-6; 7 positions agree with TRBD1. J was trimmed by 7 bases and V by 11 bases; bases with no gene match: 11. Germline CDR1 SNHLY, CDR2 FYNNEI. CDR3 length: 14 amino acids. The CDR3 DNA reads as TGTGCCTCGTCCCGACAGGGTTTCAATTCACCCCTCCACTTT. Residues: CASSRQGFNSPLHF. The variable domain in full, completed from reference TRBV2 and TRBJ1-6, reads EPEVTQTPSHQVTQMGQEVILRCVPISNHLYFYWYRQILGQKVEFLVSFYNNEISEKSEIFDDQFSVERPDGSNFTLKIRSTKLEDSAMYFCASSRQGFNSPLHFGNGTRLTVT.

The chain has TRBV19 and TRBJ1-2, with D perhaps matching TRBD1 (6 bases). CDR1 is LNHDA and CDR2 is SQIVND in the germline V gene (reference sequence). The CDR3 has 14 residues. The V and J ends lost 1 base and 8 bases respectively, with 14 bases between them. This CDR3 reads CASSIVRGAEGYTF. The CDR3 nucleotides read TGTGCCAGTAGTATAGTACGGGGGGCGGAAGGCTACACCTTC.

The gene calls are TRBV5-4 and TRBJ2-2; perhaps TRBD1 as D (6 bases). Between the trimmed V and J ends, which lost 4 bases and 4 bases, there was a span of 11 bases. CDR1 is SGHNT and CDR2 is YYREEE in the germline V gene (reference sequence). CDR3 length equals 14 residues. This chain's CDR3 is CASSRDTLTGELFF. The CDR3 nucleotides are TGTGCCAGCAGCAGGGACACCCTCACCGGGGAGCTGTTTTTT.

The CDR3 sequence is CASVGLAGEASYEQYF. The DNA for the CDR3 is TGTGCCAGCGTGGGACTAGCGGGAGAGGCGTCCTACGAGCAGTACTTC. The chain recombines TRBV28 with TRBJ2-7, with 14 nucleotides matching TRBD2. The J segment lost 1 base and the V segment lost 8 bases, leaving 7 bases of the junction unmatched. This CDR3 comprises 16 residues. Germline CDR1 MDHEN, CDR2 SYDVKM.